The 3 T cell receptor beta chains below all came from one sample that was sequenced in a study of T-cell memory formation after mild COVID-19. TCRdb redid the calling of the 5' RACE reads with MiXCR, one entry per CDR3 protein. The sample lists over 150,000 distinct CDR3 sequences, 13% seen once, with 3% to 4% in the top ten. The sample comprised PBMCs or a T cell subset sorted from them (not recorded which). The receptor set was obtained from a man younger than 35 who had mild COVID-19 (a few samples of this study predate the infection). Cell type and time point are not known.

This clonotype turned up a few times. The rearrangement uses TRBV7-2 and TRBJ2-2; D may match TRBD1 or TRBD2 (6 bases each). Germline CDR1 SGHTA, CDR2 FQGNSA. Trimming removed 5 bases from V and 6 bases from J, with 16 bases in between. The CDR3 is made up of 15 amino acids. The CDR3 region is CASSPMGGRSGELFF. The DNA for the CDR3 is TGTGCCAGCAGCCCAATGGGGGGCCGGTCCGGGGAGCTGTTTTTT.

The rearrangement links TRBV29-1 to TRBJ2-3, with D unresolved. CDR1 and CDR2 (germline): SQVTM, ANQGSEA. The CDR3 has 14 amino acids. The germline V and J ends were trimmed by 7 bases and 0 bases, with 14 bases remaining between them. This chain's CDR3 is CSARRYFSTDTQYF. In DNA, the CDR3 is TGCAGCGCCCGCCGGTACTTCAGCACAGATACGCAGTATTTT.

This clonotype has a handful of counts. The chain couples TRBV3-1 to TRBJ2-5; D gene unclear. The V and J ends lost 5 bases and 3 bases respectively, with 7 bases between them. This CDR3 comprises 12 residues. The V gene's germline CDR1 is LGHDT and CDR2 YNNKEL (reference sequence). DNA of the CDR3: TGTGCCAGCAGCGCCGCCAAAGAGACCCAGTACTTC. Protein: CASSAAKETQYF.